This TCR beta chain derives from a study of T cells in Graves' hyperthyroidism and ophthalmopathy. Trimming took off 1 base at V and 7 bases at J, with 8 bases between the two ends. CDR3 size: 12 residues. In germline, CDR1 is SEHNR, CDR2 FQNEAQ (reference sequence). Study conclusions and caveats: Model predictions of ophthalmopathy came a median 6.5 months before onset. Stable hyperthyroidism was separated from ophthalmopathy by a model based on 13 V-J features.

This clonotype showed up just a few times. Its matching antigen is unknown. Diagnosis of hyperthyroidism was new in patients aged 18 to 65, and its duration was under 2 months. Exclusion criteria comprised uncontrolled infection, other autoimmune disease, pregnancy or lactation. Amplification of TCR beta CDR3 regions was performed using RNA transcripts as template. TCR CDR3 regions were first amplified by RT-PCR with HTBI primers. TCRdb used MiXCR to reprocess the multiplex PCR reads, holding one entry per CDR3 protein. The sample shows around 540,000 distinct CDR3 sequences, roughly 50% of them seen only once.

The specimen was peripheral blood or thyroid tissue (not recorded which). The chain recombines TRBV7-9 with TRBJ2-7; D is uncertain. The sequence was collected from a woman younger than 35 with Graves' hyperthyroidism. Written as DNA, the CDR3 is TGTGCCAGCAGCTTAGGCTCAATAGAGCAGTACTTC. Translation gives CASSLGSIEQYF.